The 16 T cell receptor beta chains listed next were all sequenced from one sample in a study of T cell changes during pregnancy in multiple sclerosis. The assay was immunoSEQ multiplex PCR, and TCRdb's table has in-frame clones only and misses some. The sample holds roughly 39,000 clones, roughly 93% seen once. Material: PBMCs (not recorded whether the cells were cultured). All receptors come from a female donor with multiple sclerosis, enrolled in a pregnancy study.

The chain links TRBV10-3 to TRBJ2-2; D could derive from TRBD1 or TRBD2 (6 bases each). V was cut by 4 bases and J by 0 bases, with 18 bases left in between. Per the germline V gene, CDR1 is ENHRY and CDR2 is SYGVKD. The CDR3 runs to 18 residues. The CDR3: CAISVGGLLPTNTGELFF. The CDR3 region has the DNA TGTGCCATCAGTGTTGGGGGGCTACTACCAACGAACACCGGGGAGCTGTTTTTT.

V and J are TRBV7-9 and TRBJ1-1, with 7 bases aligning to TRBD1. J gave up 7 bases and V 3 bases, and 5 bases lay outside the gene matches. This CDR3 spans 13 amino acids. CDR1 is SEHNR and CDR2 is FQNEAQ in the germline V gene (reference sequence). The CDR3 here is CASSFDRANEAFF. The CDR3 nucleotides are TGTGCCAGCAGCTTCGACAGGGCCAATGAAGCTTTCTTT. Full variable domain (outside the CDR3, taken from reference TRBV7-9 and TRBJ1-1): DTGVSQNPRHKITKRGQNVTFRCDPISEHNRLYWYRQTLGQGPEFLTYFQNEAQLEKSRLLSDRFSAERPKGSFSTLEIQRTEQGDSAMYLCASSFDRANEAFFGQGTRLTVV.

The CDR3, as DNA: TGCAGCGTTGGATGGGCAGGGGAATTCTATGAGCAGTTCTTC. It specifies CSVGWAGEFYEQFF. The chain employs TRBV29-1 and TRBJ2-1; D might be TRBD1 (6 bases). CDR3 length: 14 residues. CDR1 SQVTM and CDR2 ANQGSEA come from the germline V gene. V shed 4 bases and J shed 8 bases, with 18 bases lying between them.

The chain joins TRBV11-2 to TRBJ2-5; D gene unclear. V lost 4 bases and J lost 5, with 14 bases in between. The CDR3 is made up of 14 amino acids. Per the germline V gene, CDR1 is SGHAT and CDR2 is FQNNGV. CDR3 sequence: CASSSSGLGETQYF. The CDR3 DNA follows: TGTGCCAGCAGCTCTTCCGGTTTAGGCGAGACCCAGTACTTC.

The chain carries TRBV7-2 and TRBJ2-7; possibly TRBD2 for D (7 bases). V was trimmed by 1 base and J by 0 bases, leaving 13 bases between them. The CDR3 spans 16 residues. CDR1 and CDR2 (germline): SGHTA, FQGNSA. This CDR3 is CASSLDAGAGSYEQYF. CDR3 bases: TGTGCCAGCAGCTTAGATGCGGGGGCCGGCTCCTACGAGCAGTACTTC. Based on the CDR3 plus reference TRBV7-2 and TRBJ2-7, the full variable domain is GAGVSQSPSNKVTEKGKDVELRCDPISGHTALYWYRQSLGQGLEFLIYFQGNSAPDKSGLPSDRFSAERTGGSVSTLTIQRTQQEDSAVYLCASSLDAGAGSYEQYFGPGTRLTVT.

The CDR3 is CASSRQGSYNEQFF. The CDR3 DNA reads TGTGCCAGTAGTCGACAGGGGTCCTACAATGAGCAGTTCTTC. The chain joins TRBV19 to TRBJ2-1; 8 nucleotides line up with TRBD1. V lost 5 bases to trimming and J lost 1 base; unmatched junction nucleotides: 1. CDR3 length equals 14 residues. CDR1 and CDR2 from the germline V gene are LNHDA and SQIVND (reference sequence).

With regard to this clone: The junction shows a germline mismatch at one end, possibly a read error. The chain combines TRBV29-1 with TRBJ1-2; D gene ambiguous. Germline V gives CDR1 SQVTM, CDR2 ANQGSEA. This CDR3 comprises 8 residues. For the CDR3, the DNA is TGCAGCGTCGAAGGCTACACCTTC. Protein sequence: CSVEGYTF. Full variable domain (rest looked up from reference TRBV29-1 and TRBJ1-2): SAVISQKPSRDICQRGTSLTIQCQVDSQVTMMFWYRQQPGQSLTLIATANQGSEATYESGFVIDKFPISRPNLTFSTLTVSNMSPEDSSIYLCSVEGYTFGSGTRLTVV.

There are a few counts of this clone. The CDR3 protein is CASQGQGMRQPQHF. The CDR3 DNA reads TGTGCCAGTCAAGGACAGGGCATGCGGCAGCCCCAGCATTTT. The chain combines TRBV19 with TRBJ1-5; 8 bases map to TRBD1. With 8 bases clipped from V and 7 bases from J, the junction kept 10 bases outside the gene matches. Looked up from germline, CDR1 is LNHDA and CDR2 is SQIVND (reference sequence). CDR3 size: 14 residues.

J is TRBJ2-1 and V is TRBV6-1; no definite D call. Germline CDR1 MNHNS, CDR2 SASEGT. V was cut by 1 base and J by 4 bases, with 11 bases left in between. The CDR3 totals 15 residues. DNA for the CDR3: TGTGCCAGCAGTGAAGGGATGTACGGTTACAATGAGCAGTTCTTC. Protein sequence: CASSEGMYGYNEQFF.

In the case of this clone: This same CDR3 is encoded by further DNA sequences in the sample. V is TRBV30 and J is TRBJ2-7; 9 bases are a match to TRBD2. The CDR3 consists of 15 residues. CDR1 GTSNPN and CDR2 SVGIG come from the germline V gene (reference sequence). The junction had 14 bases not matched to a gene; V was cut back by 5 bases and J by 6 bases. CDR3 sequence reads: CAWRGRGGSGSEQYF. DNA of the CDR3: TGTGCCTGGCGGGGGAGGGGGGGTAGCGGGAGCGAGCAGTACTTC.

The CDR3 protein is CASSSDRGLETQYF. The CDR3 DNA is TGTGCCAGCAGCTCAGATCGGGGCTTAGAGACCCAGTACTTC. This chain links TRBV7-2 with TRBJ2-5; D could derive from TRBD1 or TRBD2 (5 bases each). Trimming removed 4 bases at V and 4 bases at J, with 13 bases between. The CDR3 length is 14 residues. In germline, CDR1 is SGHTA, CDR2 FQGNSA.

The genes are TRBV5-4 and TRBJ2-2; D gene uncertain. V gave up 7 bases and J gave up 3 bases, with 10 bases separating them. The CDR3 is 13 residues long. CDR1 SGHNT and CDR2 YYREEE come from the germline V gene (reference sequence). The CDR3 is CASSETYTGELFF. The CDR3 DNA reads as TGTGCCAGCTCAGAAACGTACACCGGGGAGCTGTTTTTT.

The CDR3 reads CASSGRGTSTDTQYF. The CDR3 DNA is TGTGCCAGCAGTGGCCGTGGGACGAGCACAGATACGCAGTATTTT. This chain connects TRBV28 to TRBJ2-3, with D perhaps being TRBD1 or TRBD2 (5 bases each). V lost 5 bases and J lost 0, with 12 bases in between. The CDR3 contains 15 residues. CDR1 and CDR2 from the germline V gene are MDHEN and SYDVKM.

J is TRBJ2-3 and V is TRBV7-3, with D uncertain. The CDR3 totals 14 residues. Germline V gives CDR1 SGHTA, CDR2 FQGTGA. Trimming stripped 5 bases from V and 2 bases from J, with 11 bases between. CDR3 coding DNA: TGTGCCAGCAGCCTCACACCGTCCACAGATACGCAGTATTTT. Its protein product is CASSLTPSTDTQYF.

The chain has TRBV5-4 and TRBJ2-1; D perhaps matches TRBD2 (6 bases). The CDR3 contains 13 residues. V lost 4 bases and J 9 bases, leaving 14 bases between the germline ends. The germline CDR1 and CDR2 sequences are SGHNT and YYREEE (reference sequence). DNA for the CDR3: TGTGCCAGCAGCCCGGGACTCAAAATTGAGCAGTTCTTC. The encoded protein is CASSPGLKIEQFF.

A remark on this clone: The sample holds other DNA sequences that translate to the same CDR3. The V call is TRBV11-2, the J call TRBJ2-7; unclear D gene. The germline CDR1 and CDR2 sequences are SGHAT and FQNNGV. The CDR3 extends over 14 amino acids. V lost 6 bases to trimming and J lost 0 bases, with 12 bases between them. CDR3 residues: CASSKAGFSYEQYF. The CDR3 DNA is TGTGCCAGCAGTAAAGCAGGCTTCTCCTACGAGCAGTACTTC.